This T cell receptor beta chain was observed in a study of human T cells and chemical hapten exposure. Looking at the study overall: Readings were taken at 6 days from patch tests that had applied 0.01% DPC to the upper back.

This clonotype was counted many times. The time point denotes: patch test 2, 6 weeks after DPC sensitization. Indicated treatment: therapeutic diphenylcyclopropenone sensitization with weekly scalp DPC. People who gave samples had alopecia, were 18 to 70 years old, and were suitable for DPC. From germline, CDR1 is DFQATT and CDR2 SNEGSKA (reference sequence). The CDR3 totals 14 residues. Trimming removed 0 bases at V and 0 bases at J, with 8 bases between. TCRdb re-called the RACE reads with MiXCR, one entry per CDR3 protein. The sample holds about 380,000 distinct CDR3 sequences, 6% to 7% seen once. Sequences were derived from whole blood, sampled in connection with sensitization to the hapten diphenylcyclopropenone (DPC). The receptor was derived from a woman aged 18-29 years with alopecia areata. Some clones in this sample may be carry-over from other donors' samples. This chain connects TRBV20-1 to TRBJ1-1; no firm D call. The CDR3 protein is CSARDLNLNTEAFF. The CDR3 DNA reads TGCAGTGCTAGAGATCTAAACCTGAACACTGAAGCTTTCTTT.